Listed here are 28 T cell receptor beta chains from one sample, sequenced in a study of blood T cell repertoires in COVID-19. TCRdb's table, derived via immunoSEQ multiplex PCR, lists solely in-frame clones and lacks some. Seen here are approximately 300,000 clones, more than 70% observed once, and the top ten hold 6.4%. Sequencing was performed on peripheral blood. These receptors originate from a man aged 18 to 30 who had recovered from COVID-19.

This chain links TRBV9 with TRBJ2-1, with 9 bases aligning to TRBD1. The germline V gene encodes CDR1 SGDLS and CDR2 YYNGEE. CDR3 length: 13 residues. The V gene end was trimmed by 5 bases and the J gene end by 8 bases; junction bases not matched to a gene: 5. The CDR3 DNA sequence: TGTGCCAGCAGGTCGGGACAGGGCTATGAGCAGTTCTTC. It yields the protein CASRSGQGYEQFF. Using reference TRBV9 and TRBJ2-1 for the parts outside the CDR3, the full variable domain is DSGVTQTPKHLITATGQRVTLRCSPRSGDLSVYWYQQSLDQGLQFLIQYYNGEERAKGNILERFSAQQFPDLHSELNLSSLELGDSALYFCASRSGQGYEQFFGPGTRLTVL.

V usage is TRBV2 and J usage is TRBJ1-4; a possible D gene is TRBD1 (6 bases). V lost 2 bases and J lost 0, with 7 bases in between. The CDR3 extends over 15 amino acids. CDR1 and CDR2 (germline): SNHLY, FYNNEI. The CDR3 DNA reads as TGTGCCAGCAGTGAAAAGGGGGCAACTAATGAAAAACTGTTTTTT. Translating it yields CASSEKGATNEKLFF.

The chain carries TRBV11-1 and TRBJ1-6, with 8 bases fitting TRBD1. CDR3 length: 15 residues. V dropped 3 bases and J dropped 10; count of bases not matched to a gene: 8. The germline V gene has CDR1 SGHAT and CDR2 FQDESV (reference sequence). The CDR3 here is CASSFGQGRGSPLHF. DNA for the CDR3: TGTGCCAGCAGCTTCGGACAGGGACGGGGCTCACCCCTCCACTTT.

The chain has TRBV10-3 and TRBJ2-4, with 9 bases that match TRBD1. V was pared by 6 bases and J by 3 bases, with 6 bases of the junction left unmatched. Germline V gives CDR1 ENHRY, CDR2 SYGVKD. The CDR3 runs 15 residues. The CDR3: CAIRAQGADKNIQYF. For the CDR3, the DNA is TGTGCCATCAGGGCACAGGGGGCGGACAAAAACATTCAGTACTTC.

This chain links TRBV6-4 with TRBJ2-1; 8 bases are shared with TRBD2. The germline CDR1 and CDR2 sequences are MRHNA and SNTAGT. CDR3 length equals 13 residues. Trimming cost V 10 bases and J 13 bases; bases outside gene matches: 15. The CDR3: CATQRESFGVQFF. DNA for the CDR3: TGTGCCACCCAGCGGGAGTCCTTCGGGGTACAGTTCTTC.

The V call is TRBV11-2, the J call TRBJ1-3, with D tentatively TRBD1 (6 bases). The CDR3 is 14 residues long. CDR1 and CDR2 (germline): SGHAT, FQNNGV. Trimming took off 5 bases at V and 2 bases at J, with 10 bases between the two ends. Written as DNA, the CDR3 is TGTGCCAGCAGCCAACAGGGCGCTGGAAACACCATATATTTT. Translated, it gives CASSQQGAGNTIYF.

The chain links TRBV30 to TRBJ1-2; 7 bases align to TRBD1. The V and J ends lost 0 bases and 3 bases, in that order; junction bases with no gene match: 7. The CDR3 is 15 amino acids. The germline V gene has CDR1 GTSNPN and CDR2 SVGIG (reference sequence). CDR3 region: CAWSVGAGGHYGYTF. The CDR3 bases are TGTGCCTGGAGTGTAGGAGCAGGGGGACACTATGGCTACACCTTC.

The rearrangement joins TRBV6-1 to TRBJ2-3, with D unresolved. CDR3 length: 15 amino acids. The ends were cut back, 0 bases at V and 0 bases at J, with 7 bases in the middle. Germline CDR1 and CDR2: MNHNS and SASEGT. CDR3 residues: CASSEAHTSTDTQYF. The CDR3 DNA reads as TGTGCCAGCAGTGAAGCCCATACTAGCACAGATACGCAGTATTTT.

The CDR3 nucleotides are TGTGCCAGCAGTTTGGGGGGACAGCTTTCACCCCTCCACTTT. This translates into CASSLGGQLSPLHF. The genes are TRBV27 and TRBJ1-6; 7 bases are shared with TRBD1. Germline CDR1 and CDR2: MNHEY and SMNVEV (reference sequence). The CDR3 spans 14 residues. The V segment lost 3 bases and the J segment 9 bases; nucleotides outside the gene matches: 5.

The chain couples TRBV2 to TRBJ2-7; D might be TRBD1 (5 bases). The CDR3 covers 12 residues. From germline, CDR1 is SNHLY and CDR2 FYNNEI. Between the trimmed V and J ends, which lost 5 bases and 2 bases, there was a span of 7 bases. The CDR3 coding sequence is TGTGCCAGCAGTACAGGAGCCTACGAGCAGTACTTC. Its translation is CASSTGAYEQYF. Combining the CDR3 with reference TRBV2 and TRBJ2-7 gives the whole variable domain EPEVTQTPSHQVTQMGQEVILRCVPISNHLYFYWYRQILGQKVEFLVSFYNNEISEKSEIFDDQFSVERPDGSNFTLKIRSTKLEDSAMYFCASSTGAYEQYFGPGTRLTVT.

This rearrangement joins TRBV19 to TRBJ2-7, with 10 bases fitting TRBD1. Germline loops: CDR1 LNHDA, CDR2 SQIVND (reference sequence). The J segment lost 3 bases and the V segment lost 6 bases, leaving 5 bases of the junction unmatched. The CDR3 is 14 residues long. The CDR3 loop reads CASRYGTGDYEQYF. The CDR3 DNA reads TGTGCCAGTAGGTATGGGACAGGGGACTACGAGCAGTACTTC.

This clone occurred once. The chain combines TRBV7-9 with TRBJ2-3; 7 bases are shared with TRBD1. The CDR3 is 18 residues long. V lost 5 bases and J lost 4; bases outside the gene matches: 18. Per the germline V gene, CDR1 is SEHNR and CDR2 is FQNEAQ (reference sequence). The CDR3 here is CASSPARFDREDADTQYF. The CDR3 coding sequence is TGTGCCAGCAGCCCCGCACGCTTCGACAGGGAAGATGCAGATACGCAGTATTTT.

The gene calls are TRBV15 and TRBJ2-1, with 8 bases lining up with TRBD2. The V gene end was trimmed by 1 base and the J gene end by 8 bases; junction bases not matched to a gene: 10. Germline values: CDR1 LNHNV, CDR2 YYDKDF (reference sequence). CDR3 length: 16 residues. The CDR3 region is CATSRGSAGVGDEQFF. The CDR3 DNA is TGTGCCACCAGCAGAGGTTCAGCGGGAGTCGGAGATGAGCAGTTCTTC.

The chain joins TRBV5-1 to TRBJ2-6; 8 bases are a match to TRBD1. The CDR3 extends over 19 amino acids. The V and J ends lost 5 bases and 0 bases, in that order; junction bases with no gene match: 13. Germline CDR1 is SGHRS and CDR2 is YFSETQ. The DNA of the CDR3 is TGCGCCAGCAGTCACGAACGGGACAGGCTATTCTCTGGGGCCAACGTCCTGACTTTC. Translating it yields CASSHERDRLFSGANVLTF.

Written as DNA, the CDR3 is TGTGCCAGTAGTATAGAGGGGGGAGCCAATCAGCCCCAGCATTTT. Its translation is CASSIEGGANQPQHF. The rearrangement uses TRBV19 and TRBJ1-5, with D tentatively TRBD1 (5 bases). Trimming removed 0 bases from V and 3 bases from J, with 9 bases in between. This CDR3 spans 15 amino acids. Germline assignment: CDR1 LNHDA and CDR2 SQIVND (reference sequence).

CDR3 DNA sequence: TGCGCCAGCAGTGATTCTGTGAATGAGCAGTTCTTC. Translated: CASSDSVNEQFF. The J gene is TRBJ2-1, the V gene TRBV10-1; D not certain. There are 12 residues in the CDR3. V gave up 3 bases and J gave up 7 bases, with 7 bases separating them. Germline V gives CDR1 WNHNN, CDR2 SYGVQD (reference sequence).

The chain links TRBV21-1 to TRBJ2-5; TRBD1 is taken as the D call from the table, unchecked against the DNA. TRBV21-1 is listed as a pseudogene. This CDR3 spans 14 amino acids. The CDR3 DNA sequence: TGTGCCAGCAGCAAAGGGCAGGGATCAGAGACCCAGTACTTC. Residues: CASSKGQGSETQYF.

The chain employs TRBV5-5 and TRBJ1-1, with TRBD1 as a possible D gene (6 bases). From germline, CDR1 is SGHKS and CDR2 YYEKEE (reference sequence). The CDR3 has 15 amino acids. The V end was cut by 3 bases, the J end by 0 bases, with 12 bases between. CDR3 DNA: TGTGCCAGCAGCTGGACGGACAGCATGAACACTGAAGCTTTCTTT. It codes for CASSWTDSMNTEAFF.

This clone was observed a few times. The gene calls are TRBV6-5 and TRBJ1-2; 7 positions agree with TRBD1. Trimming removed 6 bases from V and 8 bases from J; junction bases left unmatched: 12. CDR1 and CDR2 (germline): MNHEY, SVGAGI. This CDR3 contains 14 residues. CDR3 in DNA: TGTGCCAGCAGGCCAGGGACAGACCTTCGGGGCTACACCTTC. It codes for CASRPGTDLRGYTF.

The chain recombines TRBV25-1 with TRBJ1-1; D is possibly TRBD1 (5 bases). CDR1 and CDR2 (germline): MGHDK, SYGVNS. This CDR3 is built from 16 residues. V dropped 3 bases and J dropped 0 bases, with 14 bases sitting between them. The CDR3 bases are TGTGCCAGCAGTGAGACAGTCATCGTAATGAACACTGAAGCTTTCTTT. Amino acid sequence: CASSETVIVMNTEAFF.

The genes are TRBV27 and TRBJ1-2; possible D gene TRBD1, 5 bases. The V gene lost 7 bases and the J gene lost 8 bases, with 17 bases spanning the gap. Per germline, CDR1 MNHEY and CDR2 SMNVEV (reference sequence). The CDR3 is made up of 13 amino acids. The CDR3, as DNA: TGTGCCAGCACCTCAGGGATGGGGAGGGGCTACACCTTC. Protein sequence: CASTSGMGRGYTF.

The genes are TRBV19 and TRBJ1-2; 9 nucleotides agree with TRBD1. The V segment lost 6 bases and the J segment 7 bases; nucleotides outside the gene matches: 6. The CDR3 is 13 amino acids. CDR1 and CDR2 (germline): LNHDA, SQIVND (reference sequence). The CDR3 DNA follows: TGTGCCAGTAGGGTGACAGGGGGGTCTGGCTACACCTTC. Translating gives CASRVTGGSGYTF.

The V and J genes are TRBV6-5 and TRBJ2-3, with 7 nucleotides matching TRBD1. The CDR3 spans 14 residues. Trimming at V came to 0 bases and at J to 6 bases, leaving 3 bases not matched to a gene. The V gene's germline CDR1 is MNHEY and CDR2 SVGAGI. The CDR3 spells CASSYSTGSDTQYF. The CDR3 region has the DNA TGTGCCAGCAGTTACTCGACAGGGTCCGATACGCAGTATTTT.

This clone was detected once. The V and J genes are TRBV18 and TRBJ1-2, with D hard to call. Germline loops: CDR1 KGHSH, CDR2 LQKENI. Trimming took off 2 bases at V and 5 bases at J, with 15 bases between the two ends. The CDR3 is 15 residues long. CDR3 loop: CASSPAAAGGYGYTF. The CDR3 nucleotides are TGTGCCAGCTCACCAGCGGCAGCCGGTGGGTATGGCTACACCTTC. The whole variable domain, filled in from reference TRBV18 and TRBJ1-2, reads NAGVMQNPRHLVRRRGQEARLRCSPMKGHSHVYWYRQLPEEGLKFMVYLQKENIIDESGMPKERFSAEFPKEGPSILRIQQVVRGDSAAYFCASSPAAAGGYGYTFGSGTRLTVV.

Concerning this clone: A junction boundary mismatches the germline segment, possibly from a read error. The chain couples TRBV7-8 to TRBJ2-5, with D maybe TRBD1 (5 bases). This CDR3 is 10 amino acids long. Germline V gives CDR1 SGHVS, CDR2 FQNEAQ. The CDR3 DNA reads TGTGCCAGCAGCTATCAGGGAATTCACTTC. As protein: CASSYQGIHF.

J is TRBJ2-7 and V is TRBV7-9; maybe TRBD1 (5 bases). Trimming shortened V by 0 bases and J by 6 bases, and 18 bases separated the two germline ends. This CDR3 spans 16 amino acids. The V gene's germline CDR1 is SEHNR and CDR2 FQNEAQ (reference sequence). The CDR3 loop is CASSLAESSPGPEQYF. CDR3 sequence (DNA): TGTGCCAGCAGCTTAGCCGAGTCATCCCCAGGGCCCGAGCAGTACTTC.

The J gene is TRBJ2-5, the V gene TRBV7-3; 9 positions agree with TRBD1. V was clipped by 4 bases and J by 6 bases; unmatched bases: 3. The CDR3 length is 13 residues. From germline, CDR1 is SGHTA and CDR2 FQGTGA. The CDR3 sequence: CASSSDRGQTQYF. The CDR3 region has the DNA TGTGCCAGCAGCTCGGACAGGGGACAGACCCAGTACTTC.

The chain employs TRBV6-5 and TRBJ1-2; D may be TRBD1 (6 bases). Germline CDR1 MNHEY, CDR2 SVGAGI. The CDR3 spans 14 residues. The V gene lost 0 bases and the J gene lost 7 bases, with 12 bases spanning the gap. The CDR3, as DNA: TGTGCCAGCAGTTACTCTTCAGGGGAGTTTGGCTACACCTTC. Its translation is CASSYSSGEFGYTF.